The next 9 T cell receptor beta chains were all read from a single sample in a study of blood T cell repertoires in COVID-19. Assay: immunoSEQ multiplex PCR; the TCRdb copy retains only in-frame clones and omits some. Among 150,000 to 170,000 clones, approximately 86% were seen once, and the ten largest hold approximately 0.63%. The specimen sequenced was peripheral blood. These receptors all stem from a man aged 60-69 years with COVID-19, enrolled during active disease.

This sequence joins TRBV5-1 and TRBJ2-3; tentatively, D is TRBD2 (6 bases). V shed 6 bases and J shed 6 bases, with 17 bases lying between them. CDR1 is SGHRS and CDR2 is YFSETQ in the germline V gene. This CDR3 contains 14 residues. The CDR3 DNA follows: TGCGCCAGCACGGTTAGAGGCCGGGGGGATACGCAGTATTTT. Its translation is CASTVRGRGDTQYF.

In DNA, the CDR3 is TGTGCAAGTCGCTCAAGGAGGTCCGGGACAGGGAATTGCAGTGGCTACACCTTC. Protein product: CASRSRRSGTGNCSGYTF. The chain employs TRBV12-2 and TRBJ1-2; no DNA check was done on the table's D call, TRBD1. TRBV12-2 is noted as a pseudogene. The CDR3 length is 18 residues.

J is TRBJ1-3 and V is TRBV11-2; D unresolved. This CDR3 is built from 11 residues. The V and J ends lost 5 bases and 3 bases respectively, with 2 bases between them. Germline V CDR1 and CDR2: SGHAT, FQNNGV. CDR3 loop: CASSRGNTIYF. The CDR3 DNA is TGTGCCAGCAGCCGTGGAAACACCATATATTTT.

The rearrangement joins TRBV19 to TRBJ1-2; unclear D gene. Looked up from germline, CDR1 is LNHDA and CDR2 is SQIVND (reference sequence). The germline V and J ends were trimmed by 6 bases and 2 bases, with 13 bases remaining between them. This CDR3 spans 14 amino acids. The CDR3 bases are TGTGCCAGTAGCGAGGGAGGCACAAACTATGGCTACACCTTC. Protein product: CASSEGGTNYGYTF.

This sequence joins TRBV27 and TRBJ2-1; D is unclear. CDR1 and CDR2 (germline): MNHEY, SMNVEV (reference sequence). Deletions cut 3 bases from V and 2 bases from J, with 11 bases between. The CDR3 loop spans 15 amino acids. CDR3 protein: CASSFIPNTYNEQFF. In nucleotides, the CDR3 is TGTGCCAGCAGTTTCATACCTAATACCTACAATGAGCAGTTCTTC.

The CDR3 region is CASGGGMYEQYF. CDR3 bases: TGTGCCAGCGGGGGGGGGATGTACGAGCAGTACTTC. The genes are TRBV19 and TRBJ2-7; 8 bases line up with TRBD2. The CDR3 contains 12 residues. Germline V lookup: CDR1 LNHDA, CDR2 SQIVND (reference sequence). The V gene end was trimmed by 9 bases and the J gene end by 4 bases; junction bases not matched to a gene: 5.

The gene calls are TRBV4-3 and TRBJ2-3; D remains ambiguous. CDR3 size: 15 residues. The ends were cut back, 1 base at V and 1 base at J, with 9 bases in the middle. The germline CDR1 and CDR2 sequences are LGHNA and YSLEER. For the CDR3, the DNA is TGCGCCAGCAGCCAAGTATGGGCAGGCACAGATACGCAGTATTTT. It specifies CASSQVWAGTDTQYF.

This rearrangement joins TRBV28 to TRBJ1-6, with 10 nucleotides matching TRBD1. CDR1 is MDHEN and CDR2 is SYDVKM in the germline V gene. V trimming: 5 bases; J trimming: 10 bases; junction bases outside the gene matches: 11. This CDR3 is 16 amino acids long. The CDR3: CASSPVGDRGDSPLHF. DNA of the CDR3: TGTGCCAGCAGTCCGGTCGGGGACAGGGGCGACTCACCCCTCCACTTT.

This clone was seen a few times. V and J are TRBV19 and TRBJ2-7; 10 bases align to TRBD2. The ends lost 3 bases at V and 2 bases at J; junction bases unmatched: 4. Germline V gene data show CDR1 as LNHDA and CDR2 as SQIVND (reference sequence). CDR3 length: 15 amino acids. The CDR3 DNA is TGTGCCAGTAGTATGACTAGCGGGCGACCCTACGAGCAGTACTTC. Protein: CASSMTSGRPYEQYF.